The entry that follows covers one T cell receptor beta chain sequence. Its target is unknown. Time point specified: week 23, last vaccination. Every vaccine dose comprised 300 ug of mutant IDH1 20-mer peptide plus topical imiquimod. The method was immunoSEQ multiplex PCR; TCRdb's version includes in-frame clones alone and lacks a portion of them. The table includes over 25,000 clones, approximately 88% detected once. The sample is drawn from a study of a mutant IDH1 vaccine in newly diagnosed glioma. Background on the study: Treated patients comprised approximately 60% males and around 40% females, mean age 40.4 years.

Here the sequenced sample was PBMCs, taken from a glioma patient whose treatment included an IDH1 peptide vaccine. The sequence came from a middle-aged man with glioma.

CDR3 coding DNA: TGTGCCAGCAGGTCCTTCATAGGTGGCTACACCTTC. Its translation: CASRSFIGGYTF. The chain employs TRBV2 and TRBJ1-2; D remains unclear. The CDR3 length is 12 residues. V shed 6 bases and J shed 7 bases, with 12 bases lying between them. Germline V gene data show CDR1 as SNHLY and CDR2 as FYNNEI.